Following are 27 T cell receptor beta chains from one sample sequenced in a study of technical replicates of blood from a handful of donors. Profiling relied on immunoSEQ multiplex PCR, and the TCRdb table lists in-frame clones only, not all of them. The sample contains about 85,000 clones, roughly 94% of which appear only once. Sequencing used T cells isolated from PBMCs. The receptors were gathered from a human donor in good health.

This clone appeared a few times. This chain uses TRBV19 with TRBJ1-1, with TRBD1 matching 8 bases. Germline CDR1 and CDR2: LNHDA and SQIVND (reference sequence). This CDR3 is built from 15 residues. V lost 5 bases and J lost 0; bases outside the gene matches: 5. DNA of the CDR3: TGTGCCAGTAGTCCCGGACAGGGACTGAACACTGAAGCTTTCTTT. This encodes CASSPGQGLNTEAFF.

A single count supports this clone. The chain uses TRBV28 and TRBJ1-5, with a possible D match to TRBD1 (6 bases). CDR3 length: 16 residues. The V and J ends lost 3 bases and 1 base respectively, with 13 bases between them. Per the germline V gene, CDR1 is MDHEN and CDR2 is SYDVKM. The CDR3 DNA follows: TGTGCCAGCAGTTTCGAAACAGGGAACAGCAATCAGCCCCAGCATTTT. Residues: CASSFETGNSNQPQHF.

This chain joins TRBV6-5 and TRBJ2-1; 9 nucleotides align to TRBD2. V gave up 5 bases and J gave up 8 bases; unmatched junction bases: 7. The CDR3 has 14 amino acids. CDR1 and CDR2 (germline): MNHEY, SVGAGI. The CDR3: CASSAPGLAHEQFF. CDR3 sequence (DNA): TGTGCCAGCAGTGCACCGGGACTAGCCCATGAGCAGTTCTTC.

This chain joins TRBV6-5 and TRBJ1-2; 7 bases fit TRBD1. Looked up from germline, CDR1 is MNHEY and CDR2 is SVGAGI. V shed 6 bases and J 7 bases; nucleotides not matched to a gene: 5. CDR3 size: 12 residues. CDR3 DNA sequence: TGTGCCAGCAGCCCCAGGGACAGTGGCTACACCTTC. It translates to CASSPRDSGYTF.

The V and J genes are TRBV14 and TRBJ1-2, with 7 bases that match TRBD1. The length of the CDR3 is 16 residues. Germline trimming cut 0 bases from V and 4 bases from J; bases unmatched to any gene: 8. The germline V gene encodes CDR1 SGHDN and CDR2 FVKESK. CDR3 bases: TGTGCCAGCAGCCAAGATTCGGCAGGGGGTCTCTATGGCTACACCTTC. Residues: CASSQDSAGGLYGYTF.

Of note for this clone: A junction end diverges from the germline sequence, so it may reflect a read error. V and J are TRBV18 and TRBJ1-1, with TRBD1 as a possible D gene (5 bases). CDR1 KGHSH and CDR2 LQKENI come from the germline V gene. This CDR3 is 13 amino acids long. The DNA of the CDR3 is TGTGCCAGCTCACCAATGACAGATTCTGATGCTTTCTTT. This codes for CASSPMTDSDAFF. The variable domain in full, completed from reference TRBV18 and TRBJ1-1, reads NAGVMQNPRHLVRRRGQEARLRCSPMKGHSHVYWYRQLPEEGLKFMVYLQKENIIDESGMPKERFSAEFPKEGPSILRIQQVVRGDSAAYFCASSPMTDSDAFFGQGTRLTVV.

The genes are TRBV19 and TRBJ2-7; 9 positions match TRBD2. The CDR3 runs to 14 residues. CDR1 is LNHDA, CDR2 SQIVND, per germline (reference sequence). Germline trimming cut 5 bases from V and 4 bases from J; bases unmatched to any gene: 6. CDR3 residues: CASSLIAGVYEQYF. The DNA for the CDR3 is TGTGCCAGTAGTCTCATAGCGGGAGTGTACGAGCAGTACTTC.

This chain uses TRBV10-3 with TRBJ1-3; D is ambiguous. This CDR3 is 13 amino acids long. Trimming pared 4 bases from V and 3 bases from J, leaving 7 bases between. Germline V CDR1 and CDR2: ENHRY, SYGVKD. The CDR3 nucleotides are TGTGCCATCAGTGCGGGAGGTGGAAACACCATATATTTT. Its translation: CAISAGGGNTIYF.

DNA for the CDR3: TGCGCCAGCAGCAAGGAAAGTAGCGGGAGCTCCTACAATGAGCAGTTCTTC. Residues: CASSKESSGSSYNEQFF. The genes are TRBV4-1 and TRBJ2-1, with 9 bases fitting TRBD2. There are 17 residues in the CDR3. Germline CDR1 MGHRA, CDR2 YSYEKL. V dropped 5 bases and J dropped 0; count of bases not matched to a gene: 8.

This clone came up once. The CDR3 region has the DNA TGTGCCAGCTCCCCTACCTTTGGGGGACAGGGGGCTGCGGACACTGAAGCTTTCTTT. It specifies CASSPTFGGQGAADTEAFF. This chain uses TRBV18 with TRBJ1-1; 12 nucleotides match TRBD1. CDR1 KGHSH and CDR2 LQKENI come from the germline V gene. The CDR3 runs to 19 residues. Losses at the gene ends were 6 bases for V and 3 bases for J; bases not matched to a gene: 17.

Concerning this clone: The sample contains more than one DNA sequence encoding this CDR3. This chain joins TRBV27 and TRBJ1-1, with D maybe TRBD1 (5 bases). Trimming took off 2 bases at V and 2 bases at J, with 6 bases between the two ends. In germline, CDR1 is MNHEY, CDR2 SMNVEV (reference sequence). This CDR3 has 13 amino acids. This chain's CDR3 is CASSLQGNTEAFF. In nucleotides, the CDR3 is TGTGCCAGCAGTTTACAGGGTAACACTGAAGCTTTCTTT.

The chain carries TRBV11-3 and TRBJ2-5, with D maybe TRBD2 (5 bases). V was shortened by 1 base and J by 2 bases, with 5 bases between the two germline ends. This CDR3 has 13 amino acids. The germline V gene encodes CDR1 SGHNT and CDR2 YENEEA. CDR3 loop: CASSLGGQETQYF. CDR3 DNA: TGTGCCAGCAGCTTAGGCGGGCAAGAGACCCAGTACTTC.

This chain connects TRBV30 to TRBJ1-4; TRBD1 is a possible D gene (5 bases). This CDR3 is 16 amino acids long. V dropped 3 bases and J dropped 1 base, with 15 bases sitting between them. Germline lookup yields CDR1 GTSNPN and CDR2 SVGIG (reference sequence). The CDR3 bases are TGTGCCTGGAGCCGGGTCTCCGGGGGAACTAATGAAAAACTGTTTTTT. Its protein product is CAWSRVSGGTNEKLFF.

J is TRBJ1-2 and V is TRBV13; 7 bases align to TRBD1. The CDR3 covers 12 residues. CDR1 and CDR2 from the germline V gene are PRHDT and FYEKMQ (reference sequence). Trimming at V came to 6 bases and at J to 7 bases, leaving 5 bases not matched to a gene. CDR3: CASRNRGGGYTF. CDR3 sequence (DNA): TGTGCCAGCAGAAACAGGGGTGGTGGCTACACCTTC.

The V call is TRBV30, the J call TRBJ2-7; 8 nucleotides match TRBD1. Germline values: CDR1 GTSNPN, CDR2 SVGIG (reference sequence). V lost 3 bases, J lost 4 bases, and 8 bases stayed unmatched. The CDR3 sequence is 14 residues long. The CDR3 is CAWRGFQGAYEQYF. CDR3 DNA sequence: TGTGCCTGGAGAGGTTTCCAGGGGGCGTACGAGCAGTACTTC.

This clone was seen only a few times. The chain links TRBV6-5 to TRBJ1-5; tentative D call: TRBD1 (6 bases). Trimming took 5 bases from V and 9 from J, leaving 17 bases between them. The CDR3 is 14 residues long. Germline-derived CDR1 and CDR2 are MNHEY and SVGAGI. This chain's CDR3 is CASSPGTPHGPQHF. In DNA form, the CDR3 reads TGTGCCAGCAGTCCCGGGACACCACACGGGCCCCAGCATTTT.

This chain connects TRBV5-4 to TRBJ2-2, with 12 bases fitting TRBD1. The germline V gene encodes CDR1 SGHNT and CDR2 YYREEE (reference sequence). CDR3 size: 19 residues. The trim removed 4 bases at V and 3 bases at J, leaving 13 bases unmatched. Here the CDR3 DNA reads TGTGCCAGCAGCGGCGGGGGGACAGGGGGCCTACTGGACACCGGGGAGCTGTTTTTT. The encoded protein is CASSGGGTGGLLDTGELFF. Together with reference TRBV5-4 and TRBJ2-2, the CDR3 gives the full variable domain: ETGVTQSPTHLIKTRGQQVTLRCSSQSGHNTVSWYQQALGQGPQFIFQYYREEENGRGNFPPRFSGLQFPNYSSELNVNALELDDSALYLCASSGGGTGGLLDTGELFFGEGSRLTVL.

The chain uses TRBV27 and TRBJ2-7; tentatively, D is TRBD2 (6 bases). The CDR3 has 13 amino acids. CDR1 and CDR2 from the germline V gene are MNHEY and SMNVEV (reference sequence). V lost 2 bases, J lost 6 bases, and 11 bases lay in between. Here the CDR3 reads CASSLGGLREQYF. The CDR3 DNA follows: TGTGCCAGCAGTTTAGGGGGGTTGCGCGAGCAGTACTTC.

V is TRBV7-3 and J is TRBJ2-3; tentatively, D is TRBD2 (6 bases). The germline gives CDR1 SGHTA, CDR2 FQGTGA. The CDR3 contains 14 residues. V lost 3 bases to trimming and J lost 4 bases, with 11 bases between them. The CDR3 sequence is CASSLVGEADTQYF. CDR3 nucleotides: TGTGCCAGCAGCTTGGTCGGGGAGGCAGATACGCAGTATTTT.

This chain links TRBV7-3 with TRBJ2-1, with 15 nucleotides matching TRBD2. CDR1 and CDR2 from the germline V gene are SGHTA and FQGTGA. V shed 5 bases and J 9 bases; nucleotides not matched to a gene: 11. This CDR3 is built from 17 residues. The chain's CDR3 is CASSPSGLAGGLGEQFF. In DNA, the CDR3 is TGTGCCAGCAGCCCTAGCGGACTAGCGGGGGGGCTAGGTGAGCAGTTCTTC.

This clone has just one count. The CDR3, as DNA: TGTGCCATCGGGACAGTCGCGAACACCGGGGAGCTGTTTTTT. Residues: CAIGTVANTGELFF. The rearrangement links TRBV10-3 to TRBJ2-2, with 7 bases lining up with TRBD1. The V segment lost 8 bases and the J segment 0 bases; nucleotides outside the gene matches: 3. The CDR3 is made up of 14 amino acids. Germline-derived CDR1 and CDR2 are ENHRY and SYGVKD.

The V call is TRBV4-1, the J call TRBJ1-2; no firm D call. CDR1 is MGHRA and CDR2 is YSYEKL in the germline V gene. The germline V and J ends were trimmed by 5 bases and 8 bases, with 15 bases remaining between them. This CDR3 is built from 13 residues. CDR3: CASSSLLIGGYTF. The CDR3 nucleotides read TGCGCCAGCAGCTCTTTACTCATCGGGGGCTACACCTTC.

The chain has TRBV9 and TRBJ1-1; TRBD1 is a possible D gene (6 bases). Trimming removed 4 bases at V and 6 bases at J, with 25 bases between. This CDR3 is built from 17 residues. Germline assignment: CDR1 SGDLS and CDR2 YYNGEE. CDR3 nucleotides: TGTGCCAGCAGCCCGCAACCCGGGACACGGAATTCGGCTGAAGCTTTCTTT. Amino acids: CASSPQPGTRNSAEAFF.

This chain connects TRBV25-1 to TRBJ1-2, with D possibly TRBD1 on 5 matching bases. The germline V gene has CDR1 MGHDK and CDR2 SYGVNS. This CDR3 has 14 amino acids. V was cut by 1 base and J by 1 base, with 7 bases left in between. The CDR3 reads CASSESGGNYGYTF. The DNA for the CDR3 is TGTGCCAGCAGTGAATCGGGGGGTAACTATGGCTACACCTTC.

The gene calls are TRBV27 and TRBJ2-5; D unclear. The CDR3 covers 14 residues. The germline V gene encodes CDR1 MNHEY and CDR2 SMNVEV (reference sequence). V lost 4 bases and J lost 4, with 13 bases in between. The CDR3 loop reads CASSSTWAGETQYF. The CDR3 DNA sequence: TGTGCCAGCAGTTCAACTTGGGCTGGAGAGACCCAGTACTTC.

This chain links TRBV19 with TRBJ2-5, with 13 nucleotides matching TRBD2. Germline V gene sequence: CDR1 LNHDA, CDR2 SQIVND (reference sequence). Trimming took 5 bases from V and 3 from J; bases not matched to a gene: 6. CDR3 size: 16 residues. The CDR3 DNA reads TGTGCCAGTAGTCGTGGACTAGCGGGGGCAAAAGAGACCCAGTACTTC. As protein: CASSRGLAGAKETQYF.

V usage is TRBV29-1 and J usage is TRBJ1-2; TRBD1 matches at 7 bases. CDR3 size: 11 residues. The trim removed 6 bases at V and 7 bases at J, leaving 5 bases unmatched. Germline assignment: CDR1 SQVTM and CDR2 ANQGSEA. CDR3 loop: CSVRGQGGYTF. CDR3 coding DNA: TGCAGCGTAAGGGGGCAGGGTGGCTACACCTTC.